This TCR beta chain is from a study of blood T cell repertoires in COVID-19. As for the study in general: The United States, Italy and Spain provided the acute and convalescent COVID-19 samples. Nucleic acid was either cDNA or gDNA, and it came from T cells, B-cell-depleted T cells, or PBMCs.

In the original analysis: Estimation of nucleated cell counts was performed using reference gene primer amplification. Libraries were prepared by immunoSEQ multiplex PCR; TCRdb keeps only in-frame clonotypes and omits some of them. The V and J calls and the clone size are those of that table, but D and trimming were determined from the DNA. The sample lists approximately 60,000 clones; around 87% were seen once. With 2 bases removed from V and 1 base from J, the gap between germline ends came to 14 bases. Germline CDR1 and CDR2: MNHEY and SVGAGI. The CDR3 sequence is 16 residues long. The gene calls are TRBV6-5 and TRBJ1-1; D is possibly TRBD1 (5 bases). The clonotype comes from a man in his fifties or sixties with active or convalescent COVID-19. The material sequenced was peripheral blood. In DNA, the CDR3 is TGTGCCAGCAGTTACGCCCTATACGGACAGAACACTGAAGCTTTCTTT. This codes for CASSYALYGQNTEAFF.